These T cell receptor beta chains were read from a single sample in a study of blood T cell repertoires in COVID-19. Here immunoSEQ multiplex PCR was the method, and the copy in TCRdb shows in-frame clones only, minus some. The sample consists of over 350,000 clones, 88% of them appearing once. The sequenced sample consisted of PBMCs or T cells enriched from blood (not recorded which). The origin of the receptors is a woman aged 18-29 years who had recovered from COVID-19. Both conserved end residues are part of each CDR3. D genes are given only for firm matches. For some rows the clone size is stated as once, few or many, or as a class when expanded; others skip it.

clone_size	v_call	d_call	j_call	cdr3_aa	cdr3_nt
NA	TRBV7-8	NA	TRBJ2-5	CASSLRLVRGEETQYF	TGTGCCAGCAGCTTACGATTGGTCAGGGGGGAAGAGACCCAGTACTTC
NA	TRBV5-6	TRBD1	TRBJ1-1	CASSLVGTGAEAFF	TGTGCCAGCAGCTTGGTAGGGACAGGGGCTGAAGCTTTCTTT
once	TRBV3-1/TRBV3-2	NA	TRBJ1-1	CASSQADRGTEAFF	TGTGCCAGCAGCCAAGCAGATCGGGGTACTGAAGCTTTCTTT
NA	TRBV10-3	TRBD2	TRBJ2-2	CATTSGGPNGGELFF	TGTGCCACTACTAGCGGGGGGCCTAATGGCGGGGAGCTGTTTTTT
once	TRBV19	NA	TRBJ2-7	CASSIGGLNEQYF	TGTGCCAGTAGTATAGGAGGGCTGAACGAGCAGTACTTC
NA	TRBV5-8	NA	TRBJ2-7	CASSGTYSYEQYF	TGTGCCAGCAGTGGGACTTACTCCTACGAGCAGTACTTC
NA	TRBV24-1	TRBD1	TRBJ2-5	CATSDHRQGQETQYF	TGTGCCACCAGTGATCATAGACAGGGGCAAGAGACCCAGTACTTC
once	TRBV5-1	TRBD2	TRBJ2-2	CASSFSTSVAGELFF	TGCGCCAGCAGCTTTAGCACTAGCGTCGCCGGGGAGCTGTTTTTT
NA	TRBV5-6	NA	TRBJ2-7	CASSSESGTIYEQYF	TGTGCCAGCAGCTCGGAATCCGGGACAATTTACGAGCAGTACTTC
NA	TRBV7-3	NA	TRBJ1-1	CASSSAASTEAFF	TGTGCCAGCAGCTCCGCGGCGTCCACTGAAGCTTTCTTT
NA	TRBV7-3	NA	TRBJ2-7	CASSLQAAPTYEQYF	TGTGCCAGCAGCTTACAGGCAGCACCTACCTACGAGCAGTACTTC
NA	TRBV4-1	NA	TRBJ1-3	CASSQVLAAYSGNTIYF	TGCGCCAGCAGCCAAGTTTTAGCAGCCTACTCTGGAAACACCATATATTTT
NA	TRBV24-1	NA	TRBJ2-1	CATSDYGTEQFF	TGTGCCACCAGTGATTACGGGACAGAGCAGTTCTTC
NA	TRBV6-2/TRBV6-3	NA	TRBJ1-4	CASRPPGFVNEKLFF	TGTGCCAGCAGACCTCCGGGATTTGTGAATGAAAAACTGTTTTTT
NA	TRBV5-4	NA	TRBJ1-2	CASSLETEGYYGYTF	TGTGCCAGCAGCTTGGAGACGGAGGGGTACTATGGCTACACCTTC
NA	TRBV5-1	TRBD1	TRBJ1-6	CASNLEGDSLSPLHF	TGCGCCAGCAACCTCGAAGGGGACAGCTTATCACCCCTCCACTTT
NA	TRBV6-1	NA	TRBJ2-3	CASSEGVHPSIDTQYF	TGTGCCAGCAGTGAAGGAGTCCATCCGTCCATAGATACGCAGTATTTT
NA	TRBV27	TRBD1	TRBJ1-2	CASSYGTGYGYTF	TGTGCCAGCAGTTACGGGACAGGATATGGCTACACCTTC
few	TRBV7-9	NA	TRBJ1-2	CASSPYYGYTF	TGTGCCAGCAGCCCGTACTATGGCTACACCTTC
NA	TRBV6-5	NA	TRBJ2-5	CASSGETQYF	TGTGCCAGCTCAGGGGAGACCCAGTACTTC
few	TRBV6-5	NA	TRBJ1-2	CASSYSDSRHGYTF	TGTGCCAGCAGTTACTCGGACAGCAGACATGGCTACACCTTC
once	TRBV5-1	TRBD1	TRBJ1-1	CASSQDRGSGEAFF	TGCGCCAGCAGCCAGGACAGGGGATCGGGTGAAGCTTTCTTT
NA	TRBV5-1	NA	TRBJ2-2	CASFVQNTGELFF	TGCGCCAGCTTTGTACAGAACACCGGGGAGCTGTTTTTT
NA	TRBV27	TRBD1	TRBJ1-2	CASKGQGDGYTF	TGTGCCAGCAAGGGACAGGGTGATGGCTACACCTTC
once	TRBV5-1	NA	TRBJ1-2	CASSLDYAGVYGYTF	TGCGCCAGCAGCTTGGATTACGCAGGGGTCTATGGCTACACCTTC